This passage covers 5 T cell receptor beta chains from one sample sequenced in a study of blood T cell repertoires in COVID-19. Only in-frame clones appear in the TCRdb table, and some are missing; sequencing was by immunoSEQ multiplex PCR. The table records tens of thousands of clones, about 80% of them present only once. Sample: peripheral blood. The source of these receptors is a woman aged 55-69 years with acute or convalescent COVID-19.

V gene TRBV3-1 (or the pseudogene TRBV3-2) combines with J gene TRBJ2-1, with D maybe TRBD2 (6 bases). In germline, CDR1 is LGHDT, CDR2 YNNKEL (reference sequence). The CDR3 consists of 13 residues. Trimming shortened V by 3 bases and J by 14 bases, and 17 bases separated the two germline ends. This chain's CDR3 is CASSQVRDSKEFF. The CDR3 DNA sequence: TGTGCCAGCAGCCAGGTCCGGGACTCCAAGGAGTTCTTC.

The chain combines TRBV4-2 with TRBJ1-6; 7 positions agree with TRBD1. The CDR3 is 15 residues long. Losses at the gene ends were 2 bases for V and 6 bases for J; bases not matched to a gene: 4. Germline CDR1 is LGHNA and CDR2 is YNFKEQ. The CDR3 DNA follows: TGTGCCAGCAGCCAAAACCGGGACAGTAATTCACCCCTCCACTTT. This translates into CASSQNRDSNSPLHF.

The chain recombines TRBV24-1 with TRBJ1-5; 12 positions agree with TRBD1. Germline V CDR1 and CDR2: KGHDR, SFDVKD. The CDR3 loop spans 15 amino acids. Trimming took 3 bases from V and 9 from J; bases not matched to a gene: 5. As DNA, the CDR3 is TGTGCCACCAGTGATGGGACAGGGGGCCCTCGGCCCCAGCATTTT. Translating it yields CATSDGTGGPRPQHF.

This clone was detected only once. The chain carries TRBV11-2 and TRBJ1-4; D is ambiguous. The CDR3 extends over 15 amino acids. V dropped 0 bases and J dropped 0 bases, with 5 bases sitting between them. Germline V gives CDR1 SGHAT, CDR2 FQNNGV. The CDR3 region is CASSLEPATNEKLFF. The CDR3 DNA is TGTGCCAGCAGCTTAGAACCAGCAACTAATGAAAAACTGTTTTTT.

CDR3 amino acids: CAISELVYEQYF. The CDR3 DNA sequence: TGTGCCATCAGTGAACTCGTCTACGAGCAGTACTTC. The gene calls are TRBV10-3 and TRBJ2-7; D remains unclear. V was trimmed by 3 bases and J by 3 bases, leaving 6 bases between them. This CDR3 has 12 amino acids. From germline, CDR1 is ENHRY and CDR2 SYGVKD.